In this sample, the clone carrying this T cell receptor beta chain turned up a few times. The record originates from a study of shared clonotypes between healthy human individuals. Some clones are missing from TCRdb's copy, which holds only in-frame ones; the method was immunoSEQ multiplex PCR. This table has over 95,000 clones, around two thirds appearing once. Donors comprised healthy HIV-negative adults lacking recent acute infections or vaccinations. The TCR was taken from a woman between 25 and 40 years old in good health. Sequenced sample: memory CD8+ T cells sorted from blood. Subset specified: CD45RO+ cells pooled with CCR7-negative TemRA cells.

The CDR3 spells CASSYSANTGELFF. Written as DNA, the CDR3 is TGTGCCAGCAGCTATAGTGCAAACACCGGGGAGCTGTTTTTT. This chain links TRBV9 with TRBJ2-2; D gene uncertain. This CDR3 region has 14 residues. CDR1 SGDLS and CDR2 YYNGEE come from the germline V gene. V was clipped by 4 bases and J by 2 bases, with 9 bases between them.